The 21 T cell receptor beta chains below come from one sample, sequenced in a study of T cell responses to AZD1222 COVID-19 vaccine. Produced via immunoSEQ multiplex PCR; TCRdb's table is partial and in-frame only. Among some 130,000 clones listed, more than 75% were seen once. Material: peripheral blood, obtained on day 0 of AZD1222 vaccination. These receptors all stem from an adult in good health.

This clone was recorded a few times. J is TRBJ2-7 and V is TRBV3-1 (or the pseudogene TRBV3-2); D unresolved. CDR3 length equals 14 residues. The V gene's germline CDR1 is LGHDT and CDR2 YNNKEL (reference sequence). Trimming took off 1 base at V and 6 bases at J, with 13 bases between the two ends. CDR3 amino acids: CASSQAWGEGEQYF. CDR3 sequence (DNA): TGTGCCAGCAGCCAAGCCTGGGGTGAAGGCGAGCAGTACTTC.

The chain carries TRBV2 and TRBJ1-5; D might be TRBD1 (5 bases). CDR1 and CDR2 (germline): SNHLY, FYNNEI. CDR3 length: 13 amino acids. The germline V and J ends were trimmed by 6 bases and 6 bases, with 12 bases remaining between them. CDR3 DNA sequence: TGTGCCAGCAGGCGGGGCGTCAGTCAGCCCCAGCATTTT. Translation gives CASRRGVSQPQHF.

The chain has TRBV27 and TRBJ2-2; TRBD1 might be the D (6 bases). V was clipped by 8 bases and J by 2 bases, with 12 bases between them. The CDR3 loop spans 14 amino acids. The germline V gene encodes CDR1 MNHEY and CDR2 SMNVEV (reference sequence). CDR3 sequence (DNA): TGTGCCAGCCCCCGGGACATTAACACCGGGGAGCTGTTTTTT. Encoded protein: CASPRDINTGELFF.

This sequence joins TRBV5-1 and TRBJ1-4, with 9 bases fitting TRBD1. Trimming cost V 4 bases and J 8 bases; bases outside gene matches: 3. Germline loops: CDR1 SGHRS, CDR2 YFSETQ. This CDR3 has 13 amino acids. This CDR3 reads CASSTGQGEKLFF. Here the CDR3 DNA reads TGCGCCAGCAGCACCGGACAGGGGGAAAAACTGTTTTTT.

Only one count was recorded for this clone. J is TRBJ1-1 and V is TRBV5-5; perhaps TRBD1 as D (6 bases). CDR3 length: 14 amino acids. Germline loops: CDR1 SGHKS, CDR2 YYEKEE (reference sequence). V was pared by 0 bases and J by 5 bases, with 11 bases between. The CDR3 region has the DNA TGTGCCAGCAGCTTGGGGGGACAAGGGACTGAAGCTTTCTTT. Translating gives CASSLGGQGTEAFF.

This chain links TRBV6-2 or TRBV6-3 with TRBJ2-1; 14 nucleotides line up with TRBD2. V gave up 5 bases and J gave up 1 base; unmatched junction bases: 7. Germline V gives CDR1 MNHEY, CDR2 SVGEGT. This CDR3 comprises 18 residues. CDR3 loop: CASSKTSGGAPSYNEQFF. The CDR3 DNA is TGTGCCAGCAGTAAGACTAGCGGGGGGGCTCCATCCTACAATGAGCAGTTCTTC.

The genes are TRBV10-3 and TRBJ1-2; 8 nucleotides line up with TRBD1. Germline V gene data show CDR1 as ENHRY and CDR2 as SYGVKD. This CDR3 region has 14 residues. Trimming took 6 bases from V and 3 from J; bases not matched to a gene: 6. The CDR3 DNA reads as TGTGCCATCAGCCTAACAGGGGGGGACTATGGCTACACCTTC. Protein product: CAISLTGGDYGYTF.

There are a few counts of this clone. This chain connects TRBV6-6 to TRBJ2-4; D possibly uses TRBD1 or TRBD2 (5 bases each). Germline CDR1 MNHNY, CDR2 SVGAGI (reference sequence). The CDR3 runs to 14 residues. V was clipped by 5 bases and J by 6 bases, with 14 bases between them. The CDR3 region is CASSNRDGLNIQYF. DNA for the CDR3: TGTGCCAGCAGTAACCGGGACGGATTAAACATTCAGTACTTC.

The J gene is TRBJ1-5, the V gene TRBV5-8; no definite D call. This CDR3 comprises 12 residues. Trimming took off 4 bases at V and 11 bases at J, with 13 bases between the two ends. Germline V gives CDR1 SGHTS, CDR2 YDEGEE. The CDR3 loop is CASSRTNGAQHF. In DNA form, the CDR3 reads TGTGCCAGCAGCCGGACGAACGGGGCCCAGCATTTT.

J is TRBJ2-3 and V is TRBV6-5; D is tentatively TRBD1 or TRBD2 (6 bases each). There are 13 residues in the CDR3. The V end lost 9 bases, the J end lost 1 base, and 11 bases lay between the germline ends. Germline assignment: CDR1 MNHEY and CDR2 SVGAGI. The CDR3 spells CARGGTGTDTQYF. The CDR3 bases are TGTGCCAGGGGGGGCACGGGCACAGATACGCAGTATTTT.

This chain links TRBV19 with TRBJ1-5, with D possibly matching TRBD1 (6 bases). The ends were cut back, 3 bases at V and 2 bases at J, with 14 bases in the middle. The CDR3 runs to 16 residues. The germline CDR1 and CDR2 sequences are LNHDA and SQIVND (reference sequence). As DNA, the CDR3 is TGTGCCAGTAGTATGGGGGCTAAGGGTGGCAATCAGCCCCAGCATTTT. Amino acids: CASSMGAKGGNQPQHF.

The genes are TRBV19 and TRBJ1-6; 7 bases align to TRBD1. The V gene's germline CDR1 is LNHDA and CDR2 SQIVND (reference sequence). CDR3 length: 14 residues. With 8 bases clipped from V and 4 bases from J, the junction kept 5 bases outside the gene matches. The DNA of the CDR3 is TGTGCCAGTGCCGACAGGGCATATAATTCACCCCTCCACTTT. This codes for CASADRAYNSPLHF.

The chain links TRBV12-2 to TRBJ1-2; TRBD1, the D gene given by the table, was not confirmed from the DNA. TRBV12-2 is tagged as a pseudogene. This CDR3 is 19 amino acids long. CDR3 bases: TGTGCAAGTCGCTTAGCGAACAGGGGGCAGGACTTCATCCGCTATGGCTACACCTTC. It is translated as CASRLANRGQDFIRYGYTF.

The chain is built from TRBV18 and TRBJ1-3; D is unclear. Looked up from germline, CDR1 is KGHSH and CDR2 is LQKENI. The V gene lost 5 bases and the J gene lost 4 bases, with 12 bases spanning the gap. The CDR3 has 14 amino acids. CDR3 DNA sequence: TGTGCCAGCTCAGTCGCAATTGGAGGAAACACCATATATTTT. Translating it yields CASSVAIGGNTIYF. Full variable domain (missing parts from reference TRBV18 and TRBJ1-3): NAGVMQNPRHLVRRRGQEARLRCSPMKGHSHVYWYRQLPEEGLKFMVYLQKENIIDESGMPKERFSAEFPKEGPSILRIQQVVRGDSAAYFCASSVAIGGNTIYFGEGSWLTVV.

This clone was seen at least ten times. CDR3: CASSLGGQYNEQFF. In DNA, the CDR3 is TGTGCCAGCAGTTTAGGGGGCCAGTACAATGAGCAGTTCTTC. The chain carries TRBV27 and TRBJ2-1, with D perhaps TRBD1 (6 bases). The CDR3 runs 14 residues. The germline V gene encodes CDR1 MNHEY and CDR2 SMNVEV (reference sequence). With 2 bases removed from V and 4 bases from J, the gap between germline ends came to 9 bases.

The chain carries TRBV5-1 and TRBJ1-1, with 9 positions matching TRBD1. Germline values: CDR1 SGHRS, CDR2 YFSETQ. Unmatched junction bases numbered 10, after V lost 4 bases and J lost 6 bases. CDR3 length: 15 amino acids. As DNA, the CDR3 is TGCGCCAGCAGCAATAACAGGGGGCTAGTCGCTGAAGCTTTCTTT. This encodes CASSNNRGLVAEAFF.

The chain carries TRBV7-6 and TRBJ2-1, with a tentative D call TRBD2 (6 bases). Germline CDR1 reads SGHVS; CDR2 reads FNYEAQ. CDR3 length: 12 amino acids. The germline V and J ends were trimmed by 5 bases and 10 bases, with 12 bases remaining between them. The DNA for the CDR3 is TGTGCCAGCAGCCCTAGACTAGGAGAGCAGTTCTTC. This translates into CASSPRLGEQFF.

The rearrangement links TRBV7-6 to TRBJ1-5, with D tentatively TRBD1 (6 bases). This CDR3 has 16 residues. CDR1 and CDR2 (germline): SGHVS, FNYEAQ. The germline V and J ends were trimmed by 3 bases and 5 bases, with 17 bases remaining between them. This chain's CDR3 is CASSLAPGGLDQPQHF. CDR3 DNA: TGTGCCAGCAGCTTGGCCCCCGGGGGGCTAGATCAGCCCCAGCATTTT. Filled out from reference TRBV7-6 and TRBJ1-5, the complete variable domain reads GAGVSQSPRYKVTKRGQDVALRCDPISGHVSLYWYRQALGQGPEFLTYFNYEAQQDKSGLPNDRFSAERPEGSISTLTIQRTEQRDSAMYRCASSLAPGGLDQPQHFGDGTRLSIL.

Turning to this clone: Other DNA sequences from this sample encode an identical CDR3 as well. The rearrangement joins TRBV9 to TRBJ2-7; possibly TRBD1 for D (6 bases). Trimming removed 4 bases from V and 4 bases from J, with 15 bases in between. Germline-derived CDR1 and CDR2 are SGDLS and YYNGEE. CDR3 length: 14 residues. CDR3 residues: CASSRLTGPYEQYF. CDR3 DNA sequence: TGTGCCAGCAGCCGATTGACAGGCCCTTACGAGCAGTACTTC.

The chain joins TRBV7-9 to TRBJ1-6; maybe TRBD1 (6 bases). Germline V gene sequence: CDR1 SEHNR, CDR2 FQNEAQ (reference sequence). The CDR3 sequence is 15 residues long. Deletions cut 7 bases from V and 8 bases from J, with 18 bases between. CDR3 DNA: TGTGCCAGCACAGAGGGGGGGATTGGGGATTCACCCCTCCACTTT. Amino acid sequence: CASTEGGIGDSPLHF.

The genes are TRBV6-5 and TRBJ1-2; maybe TRBD1 (6 bases). CDR1 MNHEY and CDR2 SVGAGI come from the germline V gene. The CDR3 loop spans 13 amino acids. The ends were cut back, 4 bases at V and 0 bases at J, with 6 bases in the middle. For the CDR3, the DNA is TGTGCCAGCAGTTCAGGGGCTAACTATGGCTACACCTTC. As protein: CASSSGANYGYTF.